The rows below give T cell receptor beta chains drawn from one sample of a study of regulatory dendritic cells for organ transplantation. TCRdb keeps only in-frame clones here, not all; method: immunoSEQ multiplex PCR. The sample carries 30,000 or so clones, approximately 81% recorded once. Sequencing input: naive CD8+ T cells from blood. The receptor set was obtained from a human donor in good health. Each CDR3 is given with its conserved first and last residue. The D gene is left open where the match is weak. Size is stated for part of the rows, as once, few or many counts, or as a class when the clone is expanded.

TRBD2	TRBV9	TRBJ2-2	NA	CASSPTGGHTGELFF	TGTGCCAGCAGCCCTACGGGGGGGCACACCGGGGAGCTGTTTTTT
NA	TRBV4-3	TRBJ2-7	once	CASSLSRQGIYYEQYF	TGCGCCAGCAGCCTATCCAGGCAGGGGATTTATTACGAGCAGTACTTC
TRBD1	TRBV7-3	TRBJ1-1	NA	CASSLGDRGQTEAFF	TGTGCCAGCAGCTTGGGGGACAGGGGGCAGACTGAAGCTTTCTTT
NA	TRBV6-6	TRBJ2-7	NA	CASSPRGNSYEQYF	TGTGCCAGCAGCCCCCGGGGGAACTCCTACGAGCAGTACTTC
NA	TRBV6-1	TRBJ2-7	NA	CASRATGINEQYF	TGTGCCAGCAGGGCAACAGGGATCAACGAGCAGTACTTC
TRBD1	TRBV7-9	TRBJ2-7	NA	CASSLGPGGSHEQYF	TGTGCCAGCAGCTTAGGCCCAGGGGGCTCCCACGAGCAGTACTTC
TRBD1	TRBV11-2	TRBJ2-2	few	CASSPLTGVTGELFF	TGTGCCAGCAGCCCGTTGACAGGGGTCACCGGGGAGCTGTTTTTT
TRBD1	TRBV9	TRBJ1-1	few	CASSGRQGGNTEAFF	TGTGCCAGCAGCGGAAGACAGGGGGGGAACACTGAAGCTTTCTTT
TRBD2	TRBV27	TRBJ2-3	NA	CASSSGTSGRTDTQYF	TGTGCCAGCAGTTCCGGGACTAGCGGACGCACAGATACGCAGTATTTT
TRBD1	TRBV19	TRBJ2-7	NA	CASSIRDRGEYEQYF	TGTGCCAGTAGTATCCGGGACAGGGGAGAGTACGAGCAGTACTTC
NA	TRBV9	TRBJ1-6	NA	CASSVAGGYNSPLHF	TGTGCCAGCAGCGTAGCAGGAGGCTATAATTCACCCCTCCACTTT